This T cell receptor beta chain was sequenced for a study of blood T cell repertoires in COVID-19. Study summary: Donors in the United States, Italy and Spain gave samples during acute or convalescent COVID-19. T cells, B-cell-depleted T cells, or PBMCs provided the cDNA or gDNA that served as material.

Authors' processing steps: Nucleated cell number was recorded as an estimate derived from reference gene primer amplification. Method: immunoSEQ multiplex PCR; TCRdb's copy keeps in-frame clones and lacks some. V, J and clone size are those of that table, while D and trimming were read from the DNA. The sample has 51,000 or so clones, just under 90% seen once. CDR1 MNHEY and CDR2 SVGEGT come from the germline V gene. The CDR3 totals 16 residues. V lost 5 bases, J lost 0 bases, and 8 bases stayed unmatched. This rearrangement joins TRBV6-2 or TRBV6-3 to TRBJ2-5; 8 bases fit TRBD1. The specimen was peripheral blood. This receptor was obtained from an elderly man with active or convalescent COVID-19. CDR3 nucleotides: TGTGCCAGCAGTCCCAACCTACAGGGGGACCAAGAGACCCAGTACTTC. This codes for CASSPNLQGDQETQYF.